This entry lists 8 T cell receptor beta chains sequenced from one sample in a study of T cell responses to AZD1222 COVID-19 vaccine. Using immunoSEQ multiplex PCR, the repertoire was profiled, and TCRdb retains in-frame clones only, with some absent. The sample gives 150,000 or so clones, roughly 91% of which show up once; approximately 1.6% is in the top ten. The sequences come from peripheral blood, collected on day 0 of AZD1222 vaccination. Receptor source: an adult in good health.

As for this clone: The sample has other DNA sequences that encode this CDR3 too. The genes are TRBV2 and TRBJ1-5; no reliable D call. CDR1 SNHLY and CDR2 FYNNEI come from the germline V gene. The ends were cut back, 2 bases at V and 2 bases at J, with 4 bases in the middle. The CDR3 is made up of 13 amino acids. The CDR3 loop is CASSEQGNQPQHF. In DNA, the CDR3 is TGTGCCAGCAGTGAACAGGGCAATCAGCCCCAGCATTTT.

V is TRBV3-1 (or the pseudogene TRBV3-2) and J is TRBJ2-6; no reliable D call. The CDR3 loop spans 16 amino acids. V was clipped by 2 bases and J by 0 bases, with 8 bases between them. Germline V gene lookup returns CDR1 LGHDT and CDR2 YNNKEL (reference sequence). The CDR3 DNA reads TGTGCCAGCAGCCAACCCGGCGGCTCTGGGGCCAACGTCCTGACTTTC. It translates to CASSQPGGSGANVLTF.

Regarding this clone: Other DNA sequences in the same sample also yield this CDR3. This chain joins TRBV6-5 and TRBJ1-1; D possibly corresponds to TRBD1 (5 bases). Germline assignment: CDR1 MNHEY and CDR2 SVGAGI. There are 14 residues in the CDR3. V lost 0 bases, J lost 3 bases, and 8 bases lay in between. This CDR3 reads CASSYSGGDTEAFF. DNA for the CDR3: TGTGCCAGCAGTTACTCTGGGGGGGACACTGAAGCTTTCTTT.

The CDR3 is CASSSDRANIQYF. The DNA of the CDR3 is TGTGCCAGCAGCTCTGACAGGGCTAACATTCAGTACTTC. The chain links TRBV7-2 to TRBJ2-4, with TRBD1 matching 7 bases. The germline V gene encodes CDR1 SGHTA and CDR2 FQGNSA. The CDR3 is 13 amino acids. The V and J ends lost 4 bases and 7 bases, in that order; junction bases with no gene match: 4.

The genes are TRBV5-1 and TRBJ1-2; D possibly corresponds to TRBD1 (5 bases). Looked up from germline, CDR1 is SGHRS and CDR2 is YFSETQ. The CDR3 is 15 amino acids. Trimming stripped 0 bases from V and 3 bases from J, with 12 bases between. The CDR3 protein is CASSLAVGRDYGYTF. The CDR3, as DNA: TGCGCCAGCAGCTTGGCCGTGGGGCGGGACTATGGCTACACCTTC.

V usage is TRBV5-1 and J usage is TRBJ2-1; D may be TRBD1 (6 bases). CDR1 is SGHRS, CDR2 YFSETQ, per germline. There are 15 residues in the CDR3. V lost 0 bases and J lost 8, with 15 bases in between. The CDR3 protein is CASSLAGDIGYEQFF. The CDR3 bases are TGCGCCAGCAGCTTGGCCGGGGACATCGGCTATGAGCAGTTCTTC. The complete variable domain, with remaining parts taken from reference TRBV5-1 and TRBJ2-1, reads KAGVTQTPRYLIKTRGQQVTLSCSPISGHRSVSWYQQTPGQGLQFLFEYFSETQRNKGNFPGRFSGRQFSNSRSEMNVSTLELGDSALYLCASSLAGDIGYEQFFGPGTRLTVL.

The gene calls are TRBV28 and TRBJ1-1; 10 bases map to TRBD1. The ends lost 6 bases at V and 8 bases at J; junction bases unmatched: 6. Germline loops: CDR1 MDHEN, CDR2 SYDVKM. The CDR3 runs 13 residues. CDR3 residues: CASSRQGAGEAFF. The DNA of the CDR3 is TGTGCCAGCAGCAGACAGGGGGCGGGAGAAGCTTTCTTT.

This chain uses TRBV28 with TRBJ1-2, with D unresolved. Germline CDR1 and CDR2: MDHEN and SYDVKM. The CDR3 contains 14 residues. V was trimmed by 4 bases and J by 1 base, leaving 10 bases between them. CDR3 coding DNA: TGTGCCAGCAGTTCCTCAGACCGTAACTATGGCTACACCTTC. Its protein is CASSSSDRNYGYTF.